A selection of T cell receptor beta chains follows, all from one sample in a study of siplizumab effects on memory and regulatory T cells. Here immunoSEQ multiplex PCR was the method, and the copy in TCRdb shows in-frame clones only, minus some. The table lists 90,000 to 140,000 clones, more than 85% of them singletons. Sequences were obtained from CD4+ T cells sorted from blood. The receptors stem from a human donor in good health. The CDR3 runs from the conserved cysteine through the conserved F or W. D genes are given only for firm matches. Not all rows give a size; the values are once, few, many and, for expanded clones, a class.

J | D | size | V | DNA | CDR3
TRBJ2-1 | . | . | TRBV6-5 | TGTGCCAGCAGCCCCTCGCGGAACAATGAGCAGTTCTTC | CASSPSRNNEQFF
TRBJ1-4 | . | . | TRBV30 | TGTGCCTGGAGTACTGGAACTAATGAAAAACTGTTTTTT | CAWSTGTNEKLFF
TRBJ2-2 | . | once | TRBV6-6 | TGTGCCAGCAGCAACATGGGTCCGAACACCGGGGAGCTGTTTTTT | CASSNMGPNTGELFF
TRBJ2-6 | . | . | TRBV18 | TGTGCCAGCTCACCAGAGGTGGTGCGCGTTGGGGCCAACGTCCTGACTTTC | CASSPEVVRVGANVLTF
TRBJ2-7 | TRBD1 | . | TRBV2 | TGTGCCAGCAGTGAAGGAGGCAGGGGGCCCTACGAGCAGTACTTC | CASSEGGRGPYEQYF
TRBJ2-3 | . | . | TRBV30 | TGTGCCTGGGGGGAAGATACGCAGTATTTT | CAWGEDTQYF
TRBJ1-4 | . | . | TRBV29-1 | TGCAGCGTCACCGATGTTCCGACCGAAAAACTGTTTTTT | CSVTDVPTEKLFF
TRBJ1-6 | . | . | TRBV4-1 | TGCGCCAGCAGCCCCCCGGGGGGGGCCCTCCACTTT | CASSPPGGALHF
TRBJ1-1 | . | . | TRBV5-5 | TGTGCCAGCAGCTTTGGGGGCCCTGGTTCTGGCACTGAAGCTTTCTTT | CASSFGGPGSGTEAFF
TRBJ2-7 | TRBD1 | . | TRBV5-1 | TGCGCCAGCAGCCGGACCAGCACAGGGGAGTTAACCTACGAGCAGTACTTC | CASSRTSTGELTYEQYF
TRBJ1-2 | . | . | TRBV4-1 | TGCGCCAGCAGCCAAGTCGGCAGGCAGGGGCAGTATGGCTACACCTTC | CASSQVGRQGQYGYTF
TRBJ2-1 | . | . | TRBV11-3 | TGTGCCAGCAGCTTGGTCGGAGCCGGATACAATGAGCAGTTCTTC | CASSLVGAGYNEQFF
TRBJ2-7 | TRBD1 | . | TRBV4-2 | TGTGCCAGCAGCCAAGATTCAATGGGACAGGGGCCCTACGAGCAGTACTTC | CASSQDSMGQGPYEQYF
TRBJ1-6 | . | . | TRBV6-6 | TGTGCCAGCAGTTACGGGGTGCGCTCACCCCTCCACTTT | CASSYGVRSPLHF
TRBJ2-7 | TRBD1 | once | TRBV10-3 | TGTGCCATCAGTGACCTACAGGGGTACGAGCAGTACTTC | CAISDLQGYEQYF
TRBJ2-3 | . | . | TRBV18 | TGTGCCAGCTCACCCGTTGCGATGGGGACAGATACGCAGTATTTT | CASSPVAMGTDTQYF
TRBJ2-5 | . | . | TRBV5-1 | TGCGCCAGCAGCTTGGCGCTTAGCAGGAGGGCCGCAGAGACCCAGTACTTC | CASSLALSRRAAETQYF
TRBJ2-4 | TRBD2 | . | TRBV11-2 | TGTGCCAGCAGCCGAGGGGTTGAGAAGCGGGAATACTTC | CASSRGVEKREYF
TRBJ2-7 | . | . | TRBV9 | TGTGCCAGCAGCGTAGGGGTCGGCGACGAAACCTACGAGCAGTACTTC | CASSVGVGDETYEQYF
TRBJ2-7 | . | once | TRBV20-1 | TGCAGTGCTGGATCGACCTACGAGCAGTACTTC | CSAGSTYEQYF
TRBJ2-3 | . | . | TRBV7-3 | TGTGCCAGCAGCTCAACTTCGGGGGCAGATACGCAGTATTTT | CASSSTSGADTQYF
TRBJ1-1 | TRBD1 | once | TRBV10-3 | TGTGCCATCAGTGACACGACAGGGGGTCACACTGAAGCTTTCTTT | CAISDTTGGHTEAFF
TRBJ2-5 | TRBD2 | . | TRBV5-1 | TGCGCCAGCAGGGCTAGCGGTCTTTCGGAGACCCAGTACTTC | CASRASGLSETQYF
TRBJ1-5 | . | . | TRBV19 | TGTGCCAGTAGCAACCTCGGACAACTCCGGCCCCAGCATTTT | CASSNLGQLRPQHF
TRBJ1-4 | . | . | TRBV11-2 | TGTGCCAGCAACCCCCAGGGTTTTGCTAATGAAAAACTGTTTTTT | CASNPQGFANEKLFF
TRBJ1-5 | . | . | TRBV5-6 | TGTGCCAGCAGCCGCCTGGGAAATCAGCCCCAGCATTTT | CASSRLGNQPQHF
TRBJ1-2 | TRBD1 | . | TRBV28 | TGTGCCAGCAGTGAACCACAGGGGGCGCAGGTCTATGGCTACACCTTC | CASSEPQGAQVYGYTF
TRBJ2-3 | TRBD2 | once | TRBV10-3 | TGTGCCATCAGTGCCCGGACTAGCGGAGGCAGCACAGATACGCAGTATTTT | CAISARTSGGSTDTQYF
TRBJ2-5 | . | . | TRBV5-6 | TGTGCCAGCAGCTTGGTCGGCAGGGGTGGGCAAGAGACCCAGTACTTC | CASSLVGRGGQETQYF
TRBJ2-3 | TRBD2 | . | TRBV11-2 | TGTGCCAGCAGGATAGGGAGGGGCGCACGCAGAGATACGCAGTATTTT | CASRIGRGARRDTQYF
TRBJ2-2 | . | . | TRBV11-3 | TGTGCCAGCAGCTCCGGACAAACCACCGGGGAGCTGTTTTTT | CASSSGQTTGELFF
TRBJ1-2 | . | . | TRBV7-2 | TGTGCCAGCAGCCCGACACCTAAGTTGGGTGGCTACACCTTC | CASSPTPKLGGYTF
TRBJ1-2 | . | . | TRBV11-2 | TGTGCCAGCAGCTTAAAGGGATCCTATGGCTACACCTTC | CASSLKGSYGYTF
TRBJ1-1 | TRBD1 | once | TRBV10-3 | TGTGCCATCACGGTGACAGGGTTGAACACTGAAGCTTTCTTT | CAITVTGLNTEAFF
TRBJ1-4 | . | . | TRBV5-1 | TGCGCCAGCAGCTTGGAGGGAACCCGTAATGAAAAACTGTTTTTT | CASSLEGTRNEKLFF
TRBJ2-3 | . | . | TRBV9 | TGTGCCAGCAGCGGCCCTGGTGCAGATACGCAGTATTTT | CASSGPGADTQYF
TRBJ2-5 | . | . | TRBV30 | TGTGCCTGGAGCCCTCAGAGGGAGACCCAGTACTTC | CAWSPQRETQYF
TRBJ2-5 | . | . | TRBV20-1 | TGCAGTGCTACCTATGGGGCCCAGCAGTACTTC | CSATYGAQQYF
TRBJ2-5 | . | . | TRBV6-1 | TGTGCCAGCAGTGAAATTACGGGCCGGGAGACCCAGTACTTC | CASSEITGRETQYF
TRBJ1-1 | . | . | TRBV5-1 | TGCGCCAGCAGCTTGGCCTCGAACACTGAAGCTTTCTTT | CASSLASNTEAFF
TRBJ2-7 | . | . | TRBV15 | TGTGCCACCAGCGCAAAACAGGGCCGGTCCTACGAGCAGTACTTC | CATSAKQGRSYEQYF
TRBJ2-7 | . | . | TRBV4-2 | TGTGCCAGCAGCCAAGAGGGGGCACCCTACTACGAGCAGTACTTC | CASSQEGAPYYEQYF
TRBJ2-3 | . | . | TRBV6-4 | TGTGCCAGCAGTGCGGGTAGGGCGGATACGCAGTATTTT | CASSAGRADTQYF
TRBJ1-6 | TRBD1 | . | TRBV19 | TGTGCCAGTGGGGAGGGACAGTTAAGTTCACCCCTCCACTTT | CASGEGQLSSPLHF
TRBJ1-2 | . | few | TRBV12-5 | TGTGCTAGTGGTTTGCCTCGAGCGATGGAGGGCTACACCTTC | CASGLPRAMEGYTF
TRBJ1-1 | . | . | TRBV28 | TGTGCCACGACAGAGATGAACACTGAAGCTTTCTTT | CATTEMNTEAFF
TRBJ2-1 | . | . | TRBV9 | TGTGCCAGCAGCGTAGCCACTCGGGGTGATGAGCAGTTCTTC | CASSVATRGDEQFF
TRBJ1-2 | . | . | TRBV9 | TGTGCCAGCAGCGTAGGTCGGCAAACGGGCTATGGCTACACCTTC | CASSVGRQTGYGYTF
TRBJ2-1 | TRBD2 | . | TRBV5-4 | TGTGCCAGCAGTTTAACTAGCGGGCCTTACAATGAGCAGTTCTTC | CASSLTSGPYNEQFF
TRBJ2-3 | . | . | TRBV9 | TGTGCCAGCACCCCCGGGGCGGCTAGCACAGATACGCAGTATTTT | CASTPGAASTDTQYF
TRBJ2-1 | . | . | TRBV2 | TGTGCCAGCACGGAGGGGGAGGGCTACAATGAGCAGTTCTTC | CASTEGEGYNEQFF
TRBJ1-1 | . | once | TRBV4-1 | TGCGCCAGCAGCCAAGTTGGGCTGGTGGCTTTCTTT | CASSQVGLVAFF
TRBJ1-1 | . | . | TRBV6-5 | TGTGCCAGCACTGGCACTGAAGCTTTCTTT | CASTGTEAFF
TRBJ1-1 | TRBD1 | . | TRBV5-1 | TGCGCCAGCAGCTTGGAGACAGGGCTCAGCACTGAAGCTTTCTTT | CASSLETGLSTEAFF
TRBJ2-3 | . | . | TRBV4-2 | TGTGCCAGCAGCCAAGTGGCAGATACGCAGTATTTT | CASSQVADTQYF
TRBJ2-1 | . | . | TRBV15 | TGTGCCACCAGCAGAGGGACGGACCAGCAGTTCTTC | CATSRGTDQQFF
TRBJ2-3 | TRBD2 | . | TRBV14 | TGTGCCAGCAGCCAAGAAGTGGGCGGGAGGGCCGTAGATACGCAGTATTTT | CASSQEVGGRAVDTQYF
TRBJ1-3 | . | . | TRBV6-1 | TGTGCCAGCAGTCCCACGGGACCGTTTGGAAACACCATATATTTT | CASSPTGPFGNTIYF
TRBJ2-2 | TRBD1 | . | TRBV19 | TGTGCCAGTAGTATTCACCGACAGGGTCCCGGGGAGCTGTTTTTT | CASSIHRQGPGELFF